A single sample is the source of the 30 T cell receptor beta chains below, sequenced in a study of neurological immune-mediated disorders. TCRdb passed the 5' RACE reads through MiXCR, listing each CDR3 protein once. The profile shows about 62,000 distinct CDR3 sequences, around 5% of them singletons. The specimen was PBMCs. The receptor set was obtained from a woman in her forties or fifties with multiple sclerosis.

This clonotype was seen a handful of times. CDR3 protein: CSAREDRNTEAFF. CDR3 in DNA: TGCAGTGCTAGAGAGGACAGGAACACTGAAGCTTTCTTT. The chain uses TRBV20-1 and TRBJ1-1; perhaps TRBD1 as D (6 bases). This CDR3 has 13 residues. Germline values: CDR1 DFQATT, CDR2 SNEGSKA (reference sequence). V was cut by 0 bases and J by 1 base, with 6 bases left in between.

This clonotype occurred many times. CDR3 loop: CAISQQGYEQYF. CDR3 nucleotides: TGTGCCATCAGTCAACAGGGCTACGAGCAGTACTTC. The chain uses TRBV10-3 and TRBJ2-7; TRBD1 is a possible D gene (6 bases). This CDR3 has 12 amino acids. Germline V gene lookup returns CDR1 ENHRY and CDR2 SYGVKD. The V end was cut by 5 bases, the J end by 3 bases, with 8 bases between.

In its sample, this clonotype was seen many times. The chain links TRBV18 to TRBJ2-7, with D perhaps matching TRBD1 (6 bases). The V gene's germline CDR1 is KGHSH and CDR2 LQKENI. Between the trimmed V and J ends, which lost 2 bases and 4 bases, there was a span of 12 bases. This CDR3 spans 14 amino acids. This CDR3 reads CASSPMDSIYEQYV. The CDR3 DNA is TGTGCCAGCTCACCAATGGACAGTATATACGAGCAGTACGTC.

In its sample, this clonotype was seen many times. This rearrangement joins TRBV6-2 or TRBV6-3 to TRBJ1-1; the D is unclear. The CDR3 has 13 amino acids. The germline V gene encodes CDR1 MNHEY and CDR2 SVGEGT. V was clipped by 0 bases and J by 6 bases, with 8 bases between them. CDR3 bases: TGTGCCAGCAGTTACTCGGAGCGGGCTGAAGCTTTCTTT. Its protein is CASSYSERAEAFF.

This clonotype was recorded a few times. The rearrangement links TRBV6-2 or TRBV6-3 to TRBJ2-3; D is ambiguous. The germline CDR1 and CDR2 sequences are MNHEY and SVGEGT. CDR3 length equals 14 residues. Trimming left V 5 bases short and J 0 bases short, with 9 bases between. The CDR3 spells CASSAVLSTDTQYF. CDR3 coding DNA: TGTGCCAGCAGTGCAGTTCTTAGCACAGATACGCAGTATTTT.

This clonotype was recorded many times. This rearrangement joins TRBV20-1 to TRBJ1-4, with D maybe TRBD1 (6 bases). Trimming pared 0 bases from V and 3 bases from J, leaving 17 bases between. This CDR3 is built from 17 residues. Looked up from germline, CDR1 is DFQATT and CDR2 is SNEGSKA (reference sequence). The CDR3 nucleotides read TGCAGTGCTAGAGACCCTTTTGGGGGCATTGCTAATGAAAAACTGTTTTTT. This sequence encodes CSARDPFGGIANEKLFF.

This clonotype was counted many times. The V and J genes are TRBV20-1 and TRBJ2-3; a possible D gene is TRBD2 (6 bases). V was trimmed by 3 bases and J by 3 bases, leaving 16 bases between them. The germline gives CDR1 DFQATT, CDR2 SNEGSKA (reference sequence). The CDR3 sequence is 15 residues long. The CDR3 DNA is TGCAGTGCTAGTAAACGGGACTCCGGGACAGATACGCAGTATTTT. It codes for CSASKRDSGTDTQYF.

This clonotype was seen ten or more times. The V and J genes are TRBV20-1 and TRBJ2-3, with a tentative D call TRBD1 (5 bases). Germline lookup yields CDR1 DFQATT and CDR2 SNEGSKA (reference sequence). This CDR3 comprises 13 residues. Trimming cost V 3 bases and J 2 bases, with 9 bases left between them. CDR3 protein: CSASQTVTDTQYF. As DNA, the CDR3 is TGCAGTGCTAGTCAGACAGTCACAGATACGCAGTATTTT.

This clonotype showed up many times. The CDR3 protein is CASSFSGRGRVTQYF. CDR3 DNA sequence: TGTGCCAGCAGTTTTAGCGGTAGGGGGCGCGTGACCCAGTACTTC. This chain links TRBV27 with TRBJ2-5; D is possibly TRBD1 (7 bases). This CDR3 region has 15 residues. V lost 3 bases and J 7 bases, leaving 18 bases between the germline ends. Germline V gene data show CDR1 as MNHEY and CDR2 as SMNVEV (reference sequence).

In its sample, this clonotype was seen many times. This chain connects TRBV5-6 to TRBJ1-1; 7 positions agree with TRBD1. The CDR3 covers 14 residues. Germline-derived CDR1 and CDR2 are SGHDT and YYEEEE. The trim removed 2 bases at V and 4 bases at J, leaving 5 bases unmatched. The chain's CDR3 is CASSLVNRGTEAFF. The DNA of the CDR3 is TGTGCCAGCAGCTTAGTCAACAGGGGCACTGAAGCTTTCTTT.

The table lists this clonotype with many counts. The rearrangement uses TRBV10-3 and TRBJ1-6, with D perhaps TRBD1 (5 bases). From germline, CDR1 is ENHRY and CDR2 SYGVKD. V was shortened by 4 bases and J by 5 bases, with 12 bases between the two germline ends. CDR3 length: 15 residues. The chain's CDR3 is CAISVGGNNNSPLHF. The CDR3 DNA sequence: TGTGCCATCAGTGTTGGGGGAAATAATAATTCACCCCTCCACTTT.

Many counts were recorded for this clonotype. The genes are TRBV4-1 and TRBJ1-5; D ambiguous. The CDR3 spans 15 residues. CDR1 and CDR2 (germline): MGHRA, YSYEKL. V was shortened by 0 bases and J by 3 bases, with 9 bases between the two germline ends. The CDR3 bases are TGCGCCAGCAGCCAAGATTCGGCAGCCAATCAGCCCCAGCATTTT. Translated, it gives CASSQDSAANQPQHF.

This clonotype was observed at least ten times. V gene TRBV10-3 combines with J gene TRBJ1-5, with D maybe TRBD1 (6 bases). Trimming cost V 4 bases and J 5 bases, with 9 bases left between them. The CDR3 runs to 13 residues. CDR1 ENHRY and CDR2 SYGVKD come from the germline V gene. Here the CDR3 DNA reads TGTGCCATCAGTGTGGGGGGCGATCAGCCCCAGCATTTT. It encodes CAISVGGDQPQHF.

With regard to this clonotype: A much larger clonotype is one base distant, so this may be a read error. V is TRBV29-1 and J is TRBJ1-1; D gene unclear. The CDR3 has 13 amino acids. The germline gives CDR1 SQVTM, CDR2 ANQGSEA. V lost 5 bases, J lost 0 bases, and 10 bases lay in between. As DNA, the CDR3 is TGCAGCGTTTCGGTCCAGCTGAACACTGAAGCTTTCTTT. As protein: CSVSVQLNTEAFF.

In regard to this clonotype: The junction departs from germline at one end; a sequencing error may be responsible. The V call is TRBV7-7, the J call TRBJ2-1; TRBD2 aligns across 14 bases. CDR1 and CDR2 (germline): SSHAT, FNYEAQ (reference sequence). The CDR3 has 15 amino acids. CDR3: CASSLRLAGGHEQFF. For the CDR3, the DNA is TGTGCTAGCAGCTTAAGACTAGCGGGGGGGCATGAGCAGTTCTTC.

This clonotype was seen repeatedly, ten times or more. The V call is TRBV20-1, the J call TRBJ2-7; 7 bases fit TRBD2. CDR1 is DFQATT, CDR2 SNEGSKA, per germline (reference sequence). Losses at the gene ends were 2 bases for V and 4 bases for J; bases not matched to a gene: 11. This CDR3 is 15 amino acids long. CDR3 protein: CSARNLLADHYEQYF. The CDR3 region has the DNA TGCAGTGCTAGAAATCTCCTAGCGGACCATTACGAGCAGTACTTC.

This clonotype was detected many times. The rearrangement links TRBV25-1 to TRBJ1-4; a weak D match, TRBD1 (5 bases). Germline V CDR1 and CDR2: MGHDK, SYGVNS. The CDR3 is 16 amino acids. Trimming took off 5 bases at V and 7 bases at J, with 20 bases between the two ends. CDR3 sequence reads: CASSFVGIGGSEKLFF. The CDR3 bases are TGTGCCAGCAGTTTTGTGGGGATCGGGGGAAGTGAAAAACTGTTTTTT.

The CDR3 sequence: CSASLNPSYEQYF. CDR3 bases: TGCAGTGCTAGTCTCAACCCTTCGTACGAGCAGTACTTC. This chain uses TRBV20-1 with TRBJ2-7; D gene ambiguous. In germline, CDR1 is DFQATT, CDR2 SNEGSKA (reference sequence). V dropped 3 bases and J dropped 4 bases, with 13 bases sitting between them. CDR3 length: 13 residues.

Many counts were recorded for this clonotype. The genes are TRBV7-2 and TRBJ1-1; D is unclear. Germline V CDR1 and CDR2: SGHTA, FQGNSA. V lost 1 base to trimming and J lost 2 bases, with 11 bases between them. The CDR3 sequence is 15 residues long. The CDR3 loop reads CASSLGGTLNTEAFF. Written as DNA, the CDR3 is TGTGCCAGCAGCTTAGGTGGCACCCTAAACACTGAAGCTTTCTTT.

Comment on this clonotype: A much larger clone is a single base away; this may be a read error. The V and J genes are TRBV4-3 and TRBJ2-3; D is unclear. This CDR3 is 13 amino acids long. CDR1 is LGHNA and CDR2 is YSLEER in the germline V gene. The CDR3 nucleotides read TGCGCCAGCAACCAAGTATCAGAGGATACGCAGTATTTT. Translation: CASNQVSEDTQYF.

This clonotype appeared many times. This sequence joins TRBV4-3 and TRBJ2-3; 8 positions agree with TRBD2. After removal of 0 bases from V and 4 bases from J, the junction contained 12 bases not matched to a gene. Germline V gene data show CDR1 as LGHNA and CDR2 as YSLEER. The CDR3 sequence is 18 residues long. CDR3 in amino acids: CASSQDAPGLGLSDTQYF. In DNA form, the CDR3 reads TGCGCCAGCAGCCAAGACGCGCCGGGACTAGGGCTTTCAGATACGCAGTATTTT.

This clonotype was seen at least ten times. The chain recombines TRBV4-1 with TRBJ1-4; TRBD1 aligns across 7 bases. The germline V gene encodes CDR1 MGHRA and CDR2 YSYEKL. This CDR3 region has 15 residues. V gave up 3 bases and J gave up 5 bases; unmatched junction bases: 6. In DNA form, the CDR3 reads TGCGCCAGCAGCCAGGAGGACAGGTTAAATGAAAAACTGTTTTTT. Translated, it gives CASSQEDRLNEKLFF.

This clonotype was seen ten or more times. The J gene is TRBJ2-5, the V gene TRBV5-1; no reliable D call. Germline CDR1 is SGHRS and CDR2 is YFSETQ. This CDR3 is built from 14 residues. The V end was cut by 1 base, the J end by 1 base, with 8 bases between. In DNA form, the CDR3 reads TGCGCCAGCAGCTTGACAGCAGGCCAAGAGACCCAGTACTTC. It encodes CASSLTAGQETQYF.

This clonotype was seen many times. The chain joins TRBV5-1 to TRBJ1-1; D is unresolved. The CDR3 is 14 amino acids. CDR1 is SGHRS and CDR2 is YFSETQ in the germline V gene. Trimming left V 4 bases short and J 6 bases short, with 16 bases between. Here the CDR3 reads CASSSRTTGAEAFF. As DNA, the CDR3 is TGCGCCAGCAGCAGCCGGACGACTGGGGCTGAAGCTTTCTTT.

This clonotype came up many times. This chain links TRBV6-2 or TRBV6-3 with TRBJ2-7; D is unclear. V lost 2 bases, J lost 0 bases, and 14 bases lay in between. This CDR3 region has 16 residues. From germline, CDR1 is MNHEY and CDR2 SVGEGT. As DNA, the CDR3 is TGTGCCAGCAGTTACCCCCTGGCAGGTCACTCCTACGAGCAGTACTTC. Its protein is CASSYPLAGHSYEQYF.

Ten or more counts support this clonotype. This chain joins TRBV7-2 and TRBJ1-1, with D maybe TRBD1 (6 bases). The V gene's germline CDR1 is SGHTA and CDR2 FQGNSA. The V end was cut by 6 bases, the J end by 3 bases, with 26 bases between. CDR3 size: 18 residues. The CDR3 DNA reads as TGTGCCAGCAGAACTCCAGGCAGGGGAATTGGTTTAGACACTGAAGCTTTCTTT. It yields the protein CASRTPGRGIGLDTEAFF. Full variable domain (rest looked up from reference TRBV7-2 and TRBJ1-1): GAGVSQSPSNKVTEKGKDVELRCDPISGHTALYWYRQSLGQGLEFLIYFQGNSAPDKSGLPSDRFSAERTGGSVSTLTIQRTQQEDSAVYLCASRTPGRGIGLDTEAFFGQGTRLTVV.

This clonotype was detected ten times or more. V is TRBV2 and J is TRBJ1-4; D may be TRBD1 (5 bases). The V gene's germline CDR1 is SNHLY and CDR2 FYNNEI. The CDR3 runs 15 residues. Between the trimmed V and J ends, which lost 6 bases and 6 bases, there was a span of 17 bases. The CDR3 bases are TGTGCCAGCAGACCCGGGGCTACCGTGCATGAAAAACTGTTTTTT. Translated: CASRPGATVHEKLFF.

This clonotype was recorded a few times. This rearrangement joins TRBV6-6 to TRBJ1-5, with unresolved D. Between the trimmed V and J ends, which lost 2 bases and 11 bases, there was a span of 13 bases. The CDR3 totals 13 residues. Germline values: CDR1 MNHNY, CDR2 SVGAGI (reference sequence). Written as DNA, the CDR3 is TGTGCCAGCAGTTACGAGGGATTACAGACCCAGCATTTT. It specifies CASSYEGLQTQHF.

There are many counts of this clonotype. The genes are TRBV4-1 and TRBJ2-1; D is ambiguous. The CDR3 is 14 amino acids. The germline gives CDR1 MGHRA, CDR2 YSYEKL. The V end was cut by 3 bases, the J end by 0 bases, with 6 bases between. The DNA of the CDR3 is TGCGCCAGCAGCCAGGCCTCCTCCTACAATGAGCAGTTCTTC. Encoded protein: CASSQASSYNEQFF.

In this sample, this clonotype turned up many times. The chain combines TRBV6-2 or TRBV6-3 with TRBJ1-5, with D maybe TRBD1 (5 bases). The CDR3 is 13 amino acids. Trimming pared 2 bases from V and 9 bases from J, leaving 11 bases between. CDR1 is MNHEY, CDR2 SVGEGT, per germline. The CDR3 loop is CASSYGGKWPQHF. The CDR3 DNA sequence: TGTGCCAGCAGTTACGGGGGAAAATGGCCCCAGCATTTT.